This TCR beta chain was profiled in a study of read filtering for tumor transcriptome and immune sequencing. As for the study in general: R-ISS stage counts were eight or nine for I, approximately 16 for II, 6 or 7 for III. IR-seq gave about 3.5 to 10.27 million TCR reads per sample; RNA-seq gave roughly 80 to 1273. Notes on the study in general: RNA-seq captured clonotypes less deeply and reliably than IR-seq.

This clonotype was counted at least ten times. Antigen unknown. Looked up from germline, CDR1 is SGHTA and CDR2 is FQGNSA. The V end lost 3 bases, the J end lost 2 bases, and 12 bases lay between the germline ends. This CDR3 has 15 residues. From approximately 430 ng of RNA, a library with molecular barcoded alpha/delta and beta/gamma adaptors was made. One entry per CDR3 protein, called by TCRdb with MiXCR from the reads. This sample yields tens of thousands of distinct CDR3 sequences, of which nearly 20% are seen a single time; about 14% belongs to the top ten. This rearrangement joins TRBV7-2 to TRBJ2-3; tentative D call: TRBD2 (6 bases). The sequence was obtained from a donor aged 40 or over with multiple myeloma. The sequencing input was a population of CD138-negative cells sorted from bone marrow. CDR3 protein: CASSFRGSSTDTQYF. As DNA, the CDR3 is TGTGCCAGCAGCTTTCGGGGGAGTTCCACAGATACGCAGTATTTT.